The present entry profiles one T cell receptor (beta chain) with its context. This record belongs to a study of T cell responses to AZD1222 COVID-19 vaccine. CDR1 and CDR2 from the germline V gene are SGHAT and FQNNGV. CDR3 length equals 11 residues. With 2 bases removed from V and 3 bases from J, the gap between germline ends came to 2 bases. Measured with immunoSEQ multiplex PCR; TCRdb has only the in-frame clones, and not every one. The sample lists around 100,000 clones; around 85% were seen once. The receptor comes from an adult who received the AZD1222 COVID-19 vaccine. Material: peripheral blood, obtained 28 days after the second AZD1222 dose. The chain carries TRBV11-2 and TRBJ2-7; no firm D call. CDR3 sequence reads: CASSLFYEQYF. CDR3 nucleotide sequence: TGTGCCAGCAGCTTATTCTACGAGCAGTACTTC.